This T cell receptor beta chain appears in the sequencing data of a study of tumor and adjacent non-tumor tissue in lung cancer. Study details: Patients were aged roughly 31 to 76, roughly nine men and 5 women, stage I to III.

From germline, CDR1 is SGHDT and CDR2 YYEEEE. This CDR3 region has 16 residues. Broader study findings: Patients with more diverse tumor TCRs had worse survival.

This sample's RNA came from whole unsorted tissue. This non-tumor lung sample came from over 3 cm beyond the tumor edge. A remark on this clonotype: The target antigen is unknown. This is likely a read error, given that the CDR3 carries no conserved phenylalanine or tryptophan at its end.

Three rounds of nested PCR, following a modified ARM-PCR protocol, produced the TCRbeta library. TCRdb called the multiplex PCR reads again in MiXCR, with one record for every CDR3 protein. The sample consists of more than 75,000 distinct CDR3 sequences, 80% of them appearing once. This sequence originates from a man aged 60 to 69 with small cell lung cancer. J is TRBJ2-6 and V is TRBV5-6, with D possibly called TRBD1 or TRBD2 (5 bases each). Sequencing used distant non-tumor lung tissue. CDR3 DNA sequence: TGTGCCAGCAGCTTGGTTGGGTGGACTGGGGCCAACGCCCTGACTTTA. It is translated as CASSLVGWTGANALTL.